This TCR beta chain was recorded in a study of regulatory T cells in long-lasting Graves disease. For TCR beta, libraries came from iRepertoire HTBI primers and Arm-PCR of CDR3 regions. TCRdb reprocessed the multiplex PCR reads with MiXCR, giving one entry per CDR3 protein. This table holds approximately 360,000 distinct CDR3 sequences, about 11% found once. Many counts were recorded for this clonotype. The CDR3 loop spans 15 amino acids. V shed 0 bases and J shed 3 bases, with 12 bases lying between them. Germline V lookup: CDR1 MNHEY, CDR2 SVGEGT. Noted time point: newly diagnosed GD, antithyroid drugs for less than 3 months. PBMCs were the source of the RNA used for TCR sequencing. The same data also went into a second study, on T cells in Graves' hyperthyroidism and ophthalmopathy. That paper states: Disease duration under 2 months; hyperthyroidism patients were aged 18 to 65. The TCR CDR3 was amplified in a first-round RT-PCR using the HTBI primer set.

The clonotype comes from a woman aged 18-30 years with Graves disease. The chain links TRBV6-2 or TRBV6-3 to TRBJ2-7; D may be TRBD2 (6 bases). Sequenced here: peripheral blood mononuclear cells (PBMCs), sampled at new diagnosis, from a patient treated with antithyroid drugs. CDR3 DNA sequence: TGTGCCAGCAGTTACTCGCCGGACTATCGCTACGAGCAGTACTTC. Translated: CASSYSPDYRYEQYF.